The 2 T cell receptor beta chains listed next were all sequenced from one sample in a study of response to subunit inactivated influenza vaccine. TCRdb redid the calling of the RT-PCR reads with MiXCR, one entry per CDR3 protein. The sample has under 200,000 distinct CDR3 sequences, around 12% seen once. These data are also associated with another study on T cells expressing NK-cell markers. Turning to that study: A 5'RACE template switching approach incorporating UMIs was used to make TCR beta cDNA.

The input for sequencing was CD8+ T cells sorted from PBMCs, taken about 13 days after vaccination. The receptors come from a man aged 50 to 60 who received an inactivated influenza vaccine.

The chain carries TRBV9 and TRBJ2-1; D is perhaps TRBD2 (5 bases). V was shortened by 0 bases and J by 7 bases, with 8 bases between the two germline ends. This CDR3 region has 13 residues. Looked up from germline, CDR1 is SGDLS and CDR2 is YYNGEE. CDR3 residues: CASSVDEGNEQFF. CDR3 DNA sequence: TGTGCCAGCAGCGTAGATGAGGGAAATGAGCAGTTCTTC.

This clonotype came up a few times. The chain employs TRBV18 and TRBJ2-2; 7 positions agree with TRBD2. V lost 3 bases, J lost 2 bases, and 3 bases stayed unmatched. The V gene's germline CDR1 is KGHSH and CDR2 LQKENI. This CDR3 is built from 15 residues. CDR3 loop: CASSPGDYNTGELFF. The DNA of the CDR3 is TGTGCCAGCTCACCGGGGGACTACAACACCGGGGAGCTGTTTTTT.